Below, 11 T cell receptor beta chains from the same sample are listed, as sequenced in a study of shared clonotypes between healthy human individuals. TCRdb's copy holds only in-frame clones and misses some; the assay was immunoSEQ multiplex PCR. The data show around 2.1 million clones, with 95% seen just once and around 0.13% held by the top ten. Sequencing input: naive CD4+ T cells sorted from blood. The subset is: CD45RA+ positively selected. These receptors came from a man between 18 and 35 years old in good health.

The chain has TRBV12-5 and TRBJ1-1; TRBD1 agrees at 7 bases. This CDR3 region has 14 residues. Germline CDR1 LGHNT, CDR2 FRNRAP. J was trimmed by 6 bases and V by 1 base; bases with no gene match: 5. The CDR3 reads CASGLARQGPEAFF. The CDR3 DNA is TGTGCTAGTGGTTTGGCGCGACAGGGCCCTGAAGCTTTCTTT.

This chain joins TRBV27 and TRBJ2-7, with TRBD2 matching 8 bases. Trimming removed 3 bases from V and 3 bases from J; junction bases left unmatched: 10. CDR3 length: 16 amino acids. Germline lookup yields CDR1 MNHEY and CDR2 SMNVEV (reference sequence). This CDR3 reads CASSFRRASGFYEQYF. The CDR3, as DNA: TGTGCCAGCAGTTTCCGAAGGGCTAGCGGGTTCTACGAGCAGTACTTC.

The chain couples TRBV18 to TRBJ1-2, with 7 bases identical to TRBD1. The germline gives CDR1 KGHSH, CDR2 LQKENI. V shed 0 bases, J shed 6 bases, and the junction held 10 bases outside the gene matches. CDR3 length: 16 amino acids. The CDR3 nucleotides are TGTGCCAGCTCACCACCGTTTCAGGGGGTTAGGAATGGCTACACCTTC. Protein product: CASSPPFQGVRNGYTF. Full variable domain (missing parts from reference TRBV18 and TRBJ1-2): NAGVMQNPRHLVRRRGQEARLRCSPMKGHSHVYWYRQLPEEGLKFMVYLQKENIIDESGMPKERFSAEFPKEGPSILRIQQVVRGDSAAYFCASSPPFQGVRNGYTFGSGTRLTVV.

The chain links TRBV5-6 to TRBJ2-7; D remains ambiguous. The length of the CDR3 is 12 residues. From germline, CDR1 is SGHDT and CDR2 YYEEEE. The V and J ends lost 1 base and 2 bases respectively, with 4 bases between them. The CDR3 reads CASSLYAYEQYF. DNA of the CDR3: TGTGCCAGCAGCTTGTATGCCTACGAGCAGTACTTC.

As regards this clone: Other DNA sequences within the sample encode an identical CDR3. The rearrangement links TRBV30 to TRBJ1-5; 9 bases are shared with TRBD1. There are 14 residues in the CDR3. V trimming: 1 base; J trimming: 6 bases; junction bases outside the gene matches: 4. The germline V gene encodes CDR1 GTSNPN and CDR2 SVGIG (reference sequence). The CDR3 DNA reads as TGTGCCTGGAGTGGGACAGGGGATTCTCAGCCCCAGCATTTT. Residues: CAWSGTGDSQPQHF. Based on the CDR3 plus reference TRBV30 and TRBJ1-5, the full variable domain is SQTIHQWPATLVQPVGSPLSLECTVEGTSNPNLYWYRQAAGRGLQLLFYSVGIGQISSEVPQNLSASRPQDRQFILSSKKLLLSDSGFYLCAWSGTGDSQPQHFGDGTRLSIL.

The genes are TRBV2 and TRBJ2-2, with 7 bases identical to TRBD1. The CDR3 consists of 17 residues. CDR1 is SNHLY, CDR2 FYNNEI, per germline. V lost 6 bases to trimming and J lost 0 bases; unmatched junction nucleotides: 10. CDR3 DNA sequence: TGTGCCAGCAGGGGGACAGTTAACCCCGCGAACACCGGGGAGCTGTTTTTT. Protein product: CASRGTVNPANTGELFF.

This clone was observed a single time. The rearrangement uses TRBV2 and TRBJ2-7; 7 nucleotides line up with TRBD1. Unmatched junction bases numbered 9, after V lost 7 bases and J lost 0 bases. Germline CDR1 SNHLY, CDR2 FYNNEI. The CDR3 has 15 amino acids. Here the CDR3 DNA reads TGTGCCAGCAACGGACAACAGGGGACCTCCTACGAGCAGTACTTC. Translation: CASNGQQGTSYEQYF.

V gene TRBV18 combines with J gene TRBJ2-7, with D maybe TRBD2 (7 bases). Trimming pared 2 bases from V and 5 bases from J, leaving 16 bases between. The CDR3 runs to 15 residues. CDR1 KGHSH and CDR2 LQKENI come from the germline V gene. CDR3 in amino acids: CASSPMLEGGDEQYF. CDR3 bases: TGTGCCAGCTCACCAATGCTGGAGGGGGGGGACGAGCAGTACTTC.

The rearrangement joins TRBV7-6 to TRBJ2-5, with 7 nucleotides matching TRBD1. V lost 5 bases, J lost 5 bases, and 5 bases stayed unmatched. The CDR3 loop spans 13 amino acids. Germline lookup yields CDR1 SGHVS and CDR2 FNYEAQ. CDR3 sequence: CASSATGLETQYF. DNA of the CDR3: TGTGCCAGCAGCGCGACAGGGTTGGAGACCCAGTACTTC.

About this clone: The junction and the germline gene differ at one end; a read error may be behind it. The chain couples TRBV7-7 to TRBJ1-2; D call uncertain. The CDR3 runs 12 residues. Germline CDR1 and CDR2: SSHAT and FNYEAQ (reference sequence). The CDR3 DNA reads TGTGCTAGCAGCTTAGCCAAGGATGGCTACACCTTC. Protein sequence: CASSLAKDGYTF.

In regard to this clone: The sample holds other DNA sequences that translate to the same CDR3. V and J are TRBV11-2 and TRBJ2-5; D gene uncertain. Germline V gene sequence: CDR1 SGHAT, CDR2 FQNNGV. The V and J ends lost 1 base and 3 bases respectively, with 6 bases between them. The CDR3 is 13 residues long. The CDR3 loop reads CASSLGGKETQYF. The CDR3 coding sequence is TGTGCCAGCAGCTTAGGGGGTAAAGAGACCCAGTACTTC.